The rows below give T cell receptor beta chains drawn from one sample of a study of T-cell reconstitution after alpha-beta-depleted transplantation in children. Via MiXCR, TCRdb re-called the PCR reads, giving one row per CDR3 protein. The sample includes 200,000 or so distinct CDR3 sequences, roughly 6% seen only once; the top ten take about 4.4%. This sample comprised PBMCs, obtained before TCRalphabeta/CD19-depleted stem cell transplant. The receptors were gathered from a girl less than two years old with combined immunodeficiency, due to receive a stem cell transplant. Both conserved end residues are part of each CDR3. D genes are given only for firm matches. Expanded clones are given a class, and other clones once, few, many or no size at all.

abundance	j_gene	v_gene	d_gene	CDR3nt	CDR3aa
many	TRBJ2-7	TRBV14	.	TGTGCCAGCAGCCAAGTCTACGAGCAGTACTTC	CASSQVYEQYF
many	TRBJ2-7	TRBV24-1	.	TGTGCCACCAGTGACCCAGGAATTTCCTACGAGCAGTACTTC	CATSDPGISYEQYF
many	TRBJ2-1	TRBV5-1	TRBD2	TGCGCCAGCAGCTTGTGGTCGGGGGGAAACAATGAGCAGTTCTTC	CASSLWSGGNNEQFF
many	TRBJ2-7	TRBV4-3	.	TGCGCCAGCAGCCAAGGTCCAGGGAACCTTTACGAGCAGTACTTC	CASSQGPGNLYEQYF
.	TRBJ2-5	TRBV27	.	TGTGCCAGCAGTTTTTTATATGACGCCCAAGAGACCCAGTACTTC	CASSFLYDAQETQYF
.	TRBJ2-1	TRBV11-2	.	TGTGCCAGCAGCTTAGGGGGCTGGAGCTACAATGAGCAGTTCTTC	CASSLGGWSYNEQFF
.	TRBJ2-7	TRBV28	.	TGTGCCAGCACCCCCTGGGTCTACTTCCCGGGGGAGCAGTACTTC	CASTPWVYFPGEQYF
many	TRBJ2-7	TRBV20-1	.	TGCAGTCATAACAGGGCCCTTGAGGAGCAGTACTTC	CSHNRALEEQYF
many	TRBJ2-1	TRBV6-5	.	TGTGCCAGCAGTTACTCGAGAAACTACAATGAGCAGTTCTTC	CASSYSRNYNEQFF
many	TRBJ2-7	TRBV28	.	TGTGCCAGCAGTTTAAGTGATAAGGGGACCTCCTACGAGCAGTACTTC	CASSLSDKGTSYEQYF
few	TRBJ1-2	TRBV7-9	.	TGTGCCAGCACCAACGACCAGGGCTATGGCTACACCTTC	CASTNDQGYGYTF